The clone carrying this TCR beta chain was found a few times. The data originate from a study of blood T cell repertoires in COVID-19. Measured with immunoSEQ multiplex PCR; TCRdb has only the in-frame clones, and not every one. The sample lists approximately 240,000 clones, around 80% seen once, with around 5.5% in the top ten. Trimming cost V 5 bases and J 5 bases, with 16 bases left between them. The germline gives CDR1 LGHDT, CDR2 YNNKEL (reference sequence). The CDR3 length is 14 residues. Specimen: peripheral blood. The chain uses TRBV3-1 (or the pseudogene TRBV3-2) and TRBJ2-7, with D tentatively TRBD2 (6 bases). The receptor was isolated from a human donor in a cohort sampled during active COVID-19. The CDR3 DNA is TGTGCCAGCAGCTATCCGGGGGTTTCAAACGAGCAGTACTTC. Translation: CASSYPGVSNEQYF.